Described below is a single TCR beta chain sequence and its context. Its antigen is currently unknown. Method: immunoSEQ multiplex PCR; TCRdb's copy keeps in-frame clones and lacks some. The repertoire consists of 26,000 or so clones, with approximately 60% occurring once and the leading ten covering about 14%. This CDR3 spans 13 amino acids. V was cut by 1 base and J by 9 bases, with 10 bases left in between. CDR1 SGHVS and CDR2 FNYEAQ come from the germline V gene. These data originate in a study of cytotoxic CD8 clonotypes in ibrutinib-treated CLL. Overall study findings and caveats: Exceeding age-matched healthy donors, baseline clonality also tracked the counts of circulating CD8+ T cells.

This sequence was found in a human donor with chronic lymphocytic leukemia. The gene calls are TRBV7-6 and TRBJ2-4; D uncertain. The source was PBMCs, collected before ibrutinib treatment. The CDR3 DNA reads as TGTGCCAGCAGCTTAGGGGCAATAGGCATTCAGTACTTC. This encodes CASSLGAIGIQYF. Drawing the rest from reference TRBV7-6 and TRBJ2-4, the complete variable domain is GAGVSQSPRYKVTKRGQDVALRCDPISGHVSLYWYRQALGQGPEFLTYFNYEAQQDKSGLPNDRFSAERPEGSISTLTIQRTEQRDSAMYRCASSLGAIGIQYFGAGTRLSVL.